The 11 T cell receptor beta chains below were found in one sample sequenced in a study of T cell responses to AZD1222 COVID-19 vaccine. Generated by immunoSEQ multiplex PCR, the TCRdb table keeps only in-frame clones and is missing some. The data hold roughly 200,000 clones, with about 89% observed a single time. The sample was peripheral blood, taken 28 days after the second AZD1222 dose. Source of these receptors: an adult who received the AZD1222 COVID-19 vaccine.

V gene TRBV11-2 combines with J gene TRBJ1-2; TRBD1 matches at 9 bases. Germline V gene sequence: CDR1 SGHAT, CDR2 FQNNGV. The CDR3 has 14 amino acids. V gave up 5 bases and J gave up 0 bases; unmatched junction bases: 1. CDR3 in amino acids: CASSRTGANYGYTF. The CDR3, as DNA: TGTGCCAGCAGCCGGACAGGGGCTAACTATGGCTACACCTTC.

CDR3 sequence (DNA): TGTGCCAGCAGGCTAGGCACCTACAATGAGCAGTTCTTC. It is translated as CASRLGTYNEQFF. The chain uses TRBV25-1 and TRBJ2-1; D remains unclear. This CDR3 spans 13 amino acids. V lost 6 bases to trimming and J lost 2 bases, with 8 bases between them. CDR1 MGHDK and CDR2 SYGVNS come from the germline V gene. Variable domain in full (rest from reference TRBV25-1 and TRBJ2-1): EADIYQTPRYLVIGTGKKITLECSQTMGHDKMYWYQQDPGMELHLIHYSYGVNSTEKGDLSSESTVSRIRTEHFPLTLESARPSHTSQYLCASRLGTYNEQFFGPGTRLTVL.

CDR3 nucleotides: TGTGCCAGCAGTTACACTTATAGGGTGAACACTGAAGCTTTCTTT. Protein product: CASSYTYRVNTEAFF. This chain links TRBV6-5 with TRBJ1-1; D remains ambiguous. The CDR3 consists of 15 residues. Looked up from germline, CDR1 is MNHEY and CDR2 is SVGAGI. With 2 bases removed from V and 0 bases from J, the gap between germline ends came to 10 bases.

The genes are TRBV9 and TRBJ2-2, with 8 bases fitting TRBD2. The CDR3 spans 14 residues. The germline CDR1 and CDR2 sequences are SGDLS and YYNGEE. With V trimmed by 4 bases and J by 3 bases, 2 bases remained unmatched. CDR3 sequence (DNA): TGTGCCAGCAGCTCGGGGGGGGACACCGGGGAGCTGTTTTTT. This codes for CASSSGGDTGELFF.

This chain joins TRBV4-2 and TRBJ1-2; TRBD1 matches at 7 bases. Germline-derived CDR1 and CDR2 are LGHNA and YNFKEQ. Unmatched junction bases numbered 15, after V lost 0 bases and J lost 8 bases. The CDR3 has 17 residues. In DNA form, the CDR3 reads TGTGCCAGCAGCCAAGATCTTCGTGTAGGGGGCGCGGGGGGCTACACCTTC. It codes for CASSQDLRVGGAGGYTF.

The count of this clone is one. The chain recombines TRBV12-5 with TRBJ2-5; D uncertain. The CDR3 covers 14 residues. In germline, CDR1 is LGHNT, CDR2 FRNRAP. V was cut by 4 bases and J by 2 bases, with 11 bases left in between. CDR3 in DNA: TGTGCTAGTGGTTCGAGAGAGTCACAAGAGACCCAGTACTTC. It translates to CASGSRESQETQYF. The whole variable domain, filled in from reference TRBV12-5 and TRBJ2-5, reads DARVTQTPRHKVTEMGQEVTMRCQPILGHNTVFWYRQTMMQGLELLAYFRNRAPLDDSGMPKDRFSAEMPDATLATLKIQPSEPRDSAVYFCASGSRESQETQYFGPGTRLLVL.

This rearrangement joins TRBV5-4 to TRBJ2-2, with 16 bases aligning to TRBD2. The germline CDR1 and CDR2 sequences are SGHNT and YYREEE (reference sequence). CDR3 length equals 18 residues. V lost 4 bases to trimming and J lost 1 base; unmatched junction nucleotides: 4. The CDR3 nucleotides read TGTGCCAGCAGCAGGGGACTAGCGGGGGGGCTGAACACCGGGGAGCTGTTTTTT. As protein: CASSRGLAGGLNTGELFF. The full variable domain, completed using reference TRBV5-4 and TRBJ2-2, is ETGVTQSPTHLIKTRGQQVTLRCSSQSGHNTVSWYQQALGQGPQFIFQYYREEENGRGNFPPRFSGLQFPNYSSELNVNALELDDSALYLCASSRGLAGGLNTGELFFGEGSRLTVL.

This clone was observed once. The rearrangement joins TRBV19 to TRBJ1-5; maybe TRBD1 (5 bases). The germline V gene encodes CDR1 LNHDA and CDR2 SQIVND (reference sequence). Trimming took 4 bases from V and 4 from J, leaving 11 bases between them. The CDR3 is made up of 14 amino acids. The chain's CDR3 is CASSSRGANQPQHF. The CDR3 DNA reads as TGTGCCAGTAGTAGTAGAGGGGCGAATCAGCCCCAGCATTTT.

The genes are TRBV19 and TRBJ2-7, with D possibly called TRBD1 or TRBD2 (5 bases each). Germline lookup yields CDR1 LNHDA and CDR2 SQIVND (reference sequence). This CDR3 has 15 amino acids. With 1 base removed from V and 1 base from J, the gap between germline ends came to 11 bases. The CDR3 bases are TGTGCCAGTAGTATAGCCCAGGGACCTTCCTACGAGCAGTACTTC. Protein sequence: CASSIAQGPSYEQYF.

The rearrangement links TRBV6-1 to TRBJ1-1; D perhaps matches TRBD1 (5 bases). CDR3 size: 14 residues. Trimming left V 0 bases short and J 5 bases short, with 10 bases between. CDR1 and CDR2 (germline): MNHNS, SASEGT. The CDR3 DNA follows: TGTGCCAGCAGTGAAGCCCAGGGTTTAACTGAAGCTTTCTTT. Its protein product is CASSEAQGLTEAFF.

This chain joins TRBV6-4 and TRBJ2-2; D unresolved. CDR3 length: 12 residues. CDR1 is MRHNA and CDR2 is SNTAGT in the germline V gene. The V and J ends lost 1 base and 5 bases respectively, with 2 bases between them. The CDR3 nucleotides are TGTGCCAGCAGTGACTGGACCGGGGAGCTGTTTTTT. Translated, it gives CASSDWTGELFF.